A single sample gave rise to the 32 T cell receptor beta chains below, sequenced in a study of regulatory T cells in long-lasting Graves disease. Arm-PCR of CDR3 regions and iRepertoire HTBI primers were the basis on which TCR beta libraries were built. TCRdb re-called the multiplex PCR reads through MiXCR, storing one row per CDR3 protein. The sample has a few hundred thousand distinct CDR3 sequences, 20% to 25% seen once. Time point in this sample: persistent/refractory GD, antithyroid drugs over 5 years with positive TRAb. Following extraction of RNA from PBMCs, that RNA was used to make the TCR library. The input for sequencing was peripheral blood mononuclear cells (PBMCs), taken when the disease was refractory, from a patient treated with antithyroid drugs. Receptors were obtained from a female donor with Graves disease.

This clonotype has ten or more counts. In DNA form, the CDR3 reads TGTGCCAGCAGTTATGGGACAGGGGGGAACACTGAAGCTTTCTTT. Residues: CASSYGTGGNTEAFF. The chain is built from TRBV6-5 and TRBJ1-1, with TRBD1 matching over 11 bases. This CDR3 has 15 amino acids. From germline, CDR1 is MNHEY and CDR2 SVGAGI. J lost 1 base, V lost 3 bases, and 1 base had no gene match.

The CDR3 spells CASSSYRVLSHRELFF. In DNA form, the CDR3 reads TGTGCCAGCAGTTCGTACAGGGTACTATCTCACCGGGAGCTGTTTTTT. V gene TRBV12-3 or TRBV12-4 combines with J gene TRBJ2-2; D may be TRBD1 (6 bases). Trimming pared 4 bases from V and 9 bases from J, leaving 21 bases between. The CDR3 totals 16 residues.

This clonotype has ten or more counts. The CDR3, as DNA: TGTGCCAGCAGTTTATCGGGGGTGCTAGGCTTCGGCGGGGAGCTGTTTTTT. Encoded protein: CASSLSGVLGFGGELFF. The V gene is TRBV27, the J gene TRBJ2-2; D could derive from TRBD1 or TRBD2 (5 bases each). Germline CDR1 MNHEY, CDR2 SMNVEV (reference sequence). There are 17 residues in the CDR3. The V and J ends lost 0 bases and 7 bases respectively, with 18 bases between them.

At least ten counts were recorded for this clonotype. This sequence joins TRBV10-3 and TRBJ2-7, with a possible D match to TRBD1 (5 bases). The CDR3 has 14 amino acids. The V end was cut by 3 bases, the J end by 0 bases, with 9 bases between. Germline values: CDR1 ENHRY, CDR2 SYGVKD. The CDR3 region is CAISDRVDSYEQYF. Written as DNA, the CDR3 is TGTGCCATCAGTGACAGGGTAGACTCCTACGAGCAGTACTTC.

The table lists this clonotype with many counts. The chain is built from TRBV6-1 and TRBJ2-7, with D maybe TRBD2 (6 bases). Per germline, CDR1 MNHNS and CDR2 SASEGT. This CDR3 is 16 amino acids long. Deletions cut 7 bases from V and 4 bases from J, with 23 bases between. As DNA, the CDR3 is TGTGCCAGCATACTAGGGCGGGGAGCCCCGGGGTACGAGCAGTACTTC. As protein: CASILGRGAPGYEQYF.

The rearrangement links TRBV7-9 to TRBJ2-4; D is possibly TRBD2 (5 bases). V was shortened by 1 base and J by 1 base, with 8 bases between the two germline ends. The CDR3 is 15 residues long. Germline V gene sequence: CDR1 SEHNR, CDR2 FQNEAQ (reference sequence). CDR3 residues: CASSLVPGAKNIQYF. CDR3 nucleotide sequence: TGTGCCAGCAGCTTAGTGCCGGGGGCCAAAAACATTCAGTACTTC.

This clonotype was found many times. The J gene is TRBJ2-7, the V gene TRBV20-1; 8 nucleotides align to TRBD1. The CDR3 contains 14 residues. Germline assignment: CDR1 DFQATT and CDR2 SNEGSKA (reference sequence). V shed 7 bases, J shed 1 base, and the junction held 9 bases outside the gene matches. DNA for the CDR3: TGCAGTGGGATGGACAGGGAGGAATCCTACGAGCAGTACTTC. This translates into CSGMDREESYEQYF.

The rearrangement joins TRBV5-6 to TRBJ2-7, with 10 bases identical to TRBD2. The CDR3 has 14 amino acids. In germline, CDR1 is SGHDT, CDR2 YYEEEE. With V trimmed by 3 bases and J by 3 bases, 3 bases remained unmatched. CDR3 sequence reads: CASSSGLAYYEQYF. The CDR3, as DNA: TGTGCCAGCAGCTCGGGACTAGCGTACTACGAGCAGTACTTC.

This clonotype has ten or more counts. The rearrangement uses TRBV25-1 and TRBJ2-5; a possible D gene is TRBD2 (6 bases). Trimming removed 4 bases at V and 2 bases at J, with 11 bases between. Germline V gives CDR1 MGHDK, CDR2 SYGVNS. CDR3 length: 14 amino acids. As DNA, the CDR3 is TGTGCCAGCAGTGTTCGGCGGGGACAAGAGACCCAGTACTTC. Amino acid sequence: CASSVRRGQETQYF.

The rearrangement joins TRBV20-1 to TRBJ2-7; the match to TRBD2 covers 7 bases. The CDR3 has 15 residues. J lost 3 bases, V lost 2 bases, and 10 bases had no gene match. From germline, CDR1 is DFQATT and CDR2 SNEGSKA (reference sequence). The CDR3 DNA reads TGCAGTGCTAGAATGAACGGGAGGCCCTTCTACGAGCAGTACTTC. This encodes CSARMNGRPFYEQYF.

This clonotype was seen repeatedly, ten times or more. CDR3: CASSSQVGQPQHF. The CDR3 DNA follows: TGTGCCAGCAGTTCCCAAGTAGGTCAGCCCCAGCATTTT. V gene TRBV27 combines with J gene TRBJ1-5; no reliable D call. The ends were cut back, 4 bases at V and 6 bases at J, with 10 bases in the middle. The CDR3 consists of 13 residues. The germline CDR1 and CDR2 sequences are MNHEY and SMNVEV (reference sequence).

This clonotype was counted at least ten times. The rearrangement uses TRBV29-1 and TRBJ1-1; 10 positions match TRBD1. CDR1 is SQVTM and CDR2 is ANQGSEA in the germline V gene. The CDR3 covers 14 residues. The V segment lost 1 base and the J segment 4 bases; nucleotides outside the gene matches: 3. As DNA, the CDR3 is TGCAGCGTTGAAGTAGGACAGGGGGTCACTGAAGCTTTCTTT. Its translation is CSVEVGQGVTEAFF.

This clonotype was counted between two and nine times. The rearrangement links TRBV6-2 or TRBV6-3 to TRBJ1-3; the D gene is possibly TRBD1 (5 bases). Germline lookup yields CDR1 MNHEY and CDR2 SVGEGT. The CDR3 is 17 residues long. V lost 2 bases and J lost 0, with 14 bases in between. Here the CDR3 DNA reads TGTGCCAGCAGTTACAGGGGCAGCCCAGGCTCTGGAAACACCATATATTTT. Translating it yields CASSYRGSPGSGNTIYF.

This clonotype was seen a handful of times. V usage is TRBV5-5 and J usage is TRBJ2-7; possibly TRBD1 for D (6 bases). The CDR3 spans 15 residues. The V end lost 0 bases, the J end lost 3 bases, and 13 bases lay between the germline ends. Germline loops: CDR1 SGHKS, CDR2 YYEKEE (reference sequence). This CDR3 is CASSLAGDNFYEQYF. CDR3 nucleotide sequence: TGTGCCAGCAGCTTGGCCGGGGACAACTTCTACGAGCAGTACTTC. Combining the CDR3 with reference TRBV5-5 and TRBJ2-7 gives the whole variable domain DAGVTQSPTHLIKTRGQQVTLRCSPISGHKSVSWYQQVLGQGPQFIFQYYEKEERGRGNFPDRFSARQFPNYSSELNVNALLLGDSALYLCASSLAGDNFYEQYFGPGTRLTVT.

The chain has TRBV30 and TRBJ2-7, with TRBD1 matching over 7 bases. The CDR3 contains 13 residues. CDR1 and CDR2 from the germline V gene are GTSNPN and SVGIG (reference sequence). V shed 7 bases, J shed 2 bases, and the junction held 8 bases outside the gene matches. CDR3 DNA sequence: TGTGCCTTTTCGACAGGGCAAGCCTACGAGCAGTACTTC. This sequence encodes CAFSTGQAYEQYF. Combining the CDR3 with reference TRBV30 and TRBJ2-7 gives the whole variable domain SQTIHQWPATLVQPVGSPLSLECTVEGTSNPNLYWYRQAAGRGLQLLFYSVGIGQISSEVPQNLSASRPQDRQFILSSKKLLLSDSGFYLCAFSTGQAYEQYFGPGTRLTVT.

This clonotype was counted many times. The chain combines TRBV6-5 with TRBJ2-3, with 8 bases lining up with TRBD1. The length of the CDR3 is 13 residues. Germline V lookup: CDR1 MNHEY, CDR2 SVGAGI. J lost 11 bases, V lost 4 bases, and 8 bases had no gene match. In DNA form, the CDR3 reads TGTGCCAGCAGTTCCGGGACAGGCCCAGGGCAGTATTTT. Encoded protein: CASSSGTGPGQYF.

The genes are TRBV5-1 and TRBJ2-1; D tentatively fits TRBD1 or TRBD2 (6 bases each). The germline V gene has CDR1 SGHRS and CDR2 YFSETQ. V lost 0 bases and J lost 9, with 13 bases in between. This CDR3 has 14 amino acids. CDR3 DNA: TGCGCCAGCAGCTTGGCCATGGGGGGCTCTGAGCAGTTCTTC. Amino acids: CASSLAMGGSEQFF.

V is TRBV9 and J is TRBJ2-5; possibly TRBD2 for D (6 bases). V lost 0 bases and J lost 5, with 11 bases in between. The germline V gene encodes CDR1 SGDLS and CDR2 YYNGEE. The CDR3 consists of 14 residues. CDR3 in DNA: TGTGCCAGCAGCGTAGTGCCTAGCGATGAGACCCAGTACTTC. Amino acids: CASSVVPSDETQYF. Supplemented by reference TRBV9 and TRBJ2-5, the full variable domain reads DSGVTQTPKHLITATGQRVTLRCSPRSGDLSVYWYQQSLDQGLQFLIQYYNGEERAKGNILERFSAQQFPDLHSELNLSSLELGDSALYFCASSVVPSDETQYFGPGTRLLVL.

The sample holds many counts of this clonotype. The chain uses TRBV7-2 and TRBJ2-7, with TRBD1 identical over 8 bases. CDR3 length equals 14 residues. With 3 bases clipped from V and 0 bases from J, the junction kept 1 base outside the gene matches. CDR1 SGHTA and CDR2 FQGNSA come from the germline V gene. CDR3 in DNA: TGTGCCAGCAGCTTTACAGGGGGCTCCTACGAGCAGTACTTC. Its translation: CASSFTGGSYEQYF.

The chain employs TRBV20-1 and TRBJ2-7, with D tentatively TRBD1 (6 bases). V was pared by 3 bases and J by 2 bases, with 14 bases between. The length of the CDR3 is 14 residues. CDR1 is DFQATT, CDR2 SNEGSKA, per germline (reference sequence). The CDR3 DNA sequence: TGCAGTGCTAGTGCCCCCACAGGGCCCTACGAGCAGTACTTC. This encodes CSASAPTGPYEQYF.

In this sample, this clonotype turned up once. CDR3 DNA sequence: TGTGCCAGTAGCGCCGCGGGGGATCAGCCCCAGCATTTT. It is translated as CASSAAGDQPQHF. J is TRBJ1-5 and V is TRBV19; D may be TRBD1 (5 bases). The V gene's germline CDR1 is LNHDA and CDR2 SQIVND (reference sequence). The CDR3 loop spans 13 amino acids. Trimming removed 6 bases at V and 5 bases at J, with 11 bases between. Filled out from reference TRBV19 and TRBJ1-5, the complete variable domain reads DGGITQSPKYLFRKEGQNVTLSCEQNLNHDAMYWYRQDPGQGLRLIYYSQIVNDFQKGDIAEGYSVSREKKESFPLTVTSAQKNPTAFYLCASSAAGDQPQHFGDGTRLSIL.

The chain couples TRBV9 to TRBJ2-1; 10 bases are a match to TRBD1. Trimming at V came to 3 bases and at J to 9 bases, leaving 9 bases not matched to a gene. CDR1 SGDLS and CDR2 YYNGEE come from the germline V gene. There are 15 residues in the CDR3. CDR3 in DNA: TGTGCCAGCAGCGCGGCCGGGACAGGGGACAGTGAGCAGTTCTTC. Amino acids: CASSAAGTGDSEQFF.

This clonotype was seen repeatedly, ten times or more. CDR3 region: CASSDRGYEQYF. For the CDR3, the DNA is TGTGCCAGCAGTGACAGGGGCTACGAGCAGTACTTC. V and J are TRBV2 and TRBJ2-7; D may be TRBD1 (6 bases). Trimming cost V 3 bases and J 3 bases, with 6 bases left between them. This CDR3 region has 12 residues. Germline-derived CDR1 and CDR2 are SNHLY and FYNNEI.

The sample holds many counts of this clonotype. The chain combines TRBV7-8 with TRBJ1-4; 9 positions agree with TRBD1. The CDR3 is 17 amino acids. Germline CDR1 is SGHVS and CDR2 is FQNEAQ. V dropped 1 base and J dropped 4; count of bases not matched to a gene: 7. CDR3 sequence reads: CASSLEEVGQGNEKLFF. CDR3 DNA sequence: TGTGCCAGCAGCTTAGAAGAGGTGGGACAGGGTAATGAAAAACTGTTTTTT.

Remarks on this clonotype: The junction does not match germline at one end; this may be a read error. V gene TRBV28 combines with J gene TRBJ2-3; 11 bases map to TRBD2. CDR1 is MDHEN and CDR2 is SYDVKM in the germline V gene. The CDR3 consists of 14 residues. As DNA, the CDR3 is TGCGCTCATAGCGGGAGGGCCTCGGGGGATACGCAGTATTTT. This translates into CAHSGRASGDTQYF.

V usage is TRBV4-1 and J usage is TRBJ1-1; TRBD1 is a possible D gene (5 bases). This CDR3 has 14 amino acids. Germline CDR1 reads MGHRA; CDR2 reads YSYEKL. Trimming pared 4 bases from V and 1 base from J, leaving 10 bases between. The CDR3 here is CASSLGPTNTEAFF. The CDR3 coding sequence is TGCGCCAGCAGCCTGGGACCGACGAACACTGAAGCTTTCTTT.

The table lists this clonotype with many counts. The CDR3 DNA sequence: TGTGCCAGCAGTTACTCGCCGGCTACACAAGAGACCCAGTACTTC. Its translation is CASSYSPATQETQYF. V gene TRBV6-5 combines with J gene TRBJ2-5, with D hard to call. Germline V gene sequence: CDR1 MNHEY, CDR2 SVGAGI. The CDR3 runs to 15 residues. Deletions cut 0 bases from V and 2 bases from J, with 10 bases between.

This clonotype was found many times. The gene calls are TRBV2 and TRBJ2-7; unclear D gene. V was pared by 6 bases and J by 1 base, with 19 bases between. CDR1 and CDR2 from the germline V gene are SNHLY and FYNNEI. The CDR3 is made up of 16 amino acids. This chain's CDR3 is CASRVTAAAFSYEQYF. In DNA, the CDR3 is TGTGCCAGCAGAGTGACGGCGGCAGCTTTTTCCTACGAGCAGTACTTC.

For this clonotype: A junction end diverges from the germline sequence, so it may reflect a read error. This chain joins TRBV5-1 and TRBJ1-2; 7 bases fit TRBD1. The germline CDR1 and CDR2 sequences are SGHRS and YFSETQ. The CDR3 extends over 13 amino acids. The CDR3 DNA reads TGTGCCAGCAGCTCAGGGGGGGTGGATGGCTACACCTTC. Residues: CASSSGGVDGYTF.

The CDR3 spells CASSFGEGVPGNQPQHF. For the CDR3, the DNA is TGTGCCAGCAGCTTCGGCGAAGGGGTCCCAGGCAATCAGCCCCAGCATTTT. The chain links TRBV7-9 to TRBJ1-5, with a possible D match to TRBD1 (5 bases). Germline V gene data show CDR1 as SEHNR and CDR2 as FQNEAQ (reference sequence). CDR3 length equals 17 residues. V lost 3 bases to trimming and J lost 2 bases, with 17 bases between them.

The rearrangement joins TRBV5-1 to TRBJ2-5; 7 bases are shared with TRBD2. The trim removed 2 bases at V and 3 bases at J, leaving 7 bases unmatched. Looked up from germline, CDR1 is SGHRS and CDR2 is YFSETQ. The CDR3 has 15 amino acids. DNA for the CDR3: TGCGCCAGCAGCTTTAGCGGGCTGCTTAAAGAGACCCAGTACTTC. It yields the protein CASSFSGLLKETQYF.

This clonotype was observed at least ten times. J is TRBJ2-7 and V is TRBV2; 7 positions agree with TRBD1. This CDR3 has 15 amino acids. CDR1 SNHLY and CDR2 FYNNEI come from the germline V gene. Trimming removed 8 bases from V and 6 bases from J; junction bases left unmatched: 16. The CDR3 sequence is CASGLHRGLLPEQYF. CDR3 coding DNA: TGTGCCAGCGGGTTGCACAGGGGCCTCTTACCCGAGCAGTACTTC.